The 32 T cell receptor beta chains below come from one sample, sequenced in a study of blood T cell repertoires in COVID-19. The repertoire was sequenced with immunoSEQ multiplex PCR; TCRdb's copy has only in-frame clones and lacks some. The table records some 42,000 clones, approximately 90% of them present only once. The sequenced material came from peripheral blood. The receptors shown here come from a human donor in a cohort sampled during active COVID-19.

DNA for the CDR3: TGTGCCAGCAGCTCGGACAGGGTGGGTAGGGGAGAGACCCAGTACTTC. This encodes CASSSDRVGRGETQYF. The gene calls are TRBV7-9 and TRBJ2-5; 8 bases agree with TRBD1. The CDR3 has 16 amino acids. The V and J ends lost 4 bases and 4 bases, in that order; junction bases with no gene match: 11. Germline V gives CDR1 SEHNR, CDR2 FQNEAQ (reference sequence).

V is TRBV24-1 and J is TRBJ1-2, with D possibly TRBD1 on 6 matching bases. This CDR3 comprises 13 residues. Germline CDR1 reads KGHDR; CDR2 reads SFDVKD. With 7 bases removed from V and 6 bases from J, the gap between germline ends came to 14 bases. The CDR3 is CATSRNREDGYTF. CDR3 DNA: TGTGCCACCAGCAGGAACAGGGAAGATGGCTACACCTTC.

The genes are TRBV19 and TRBJ2-3; D unclear. Germline loops: CDR1 LNHDA, CDR2 SQIVND (reference sequence). The CDR3 covers 15 residues. Trimming took 0 bases from V and 2 from J, leaving 9 bases between them. The CDR3 DNA sequence: TGTGCCAGTAGTATAGATCTCCGAGCCACAGATACGCAGTATTTT. Its translation is CASSIDLRATDTQYF.

The rearrangement links TRBV10-3 to TRBJ1-1; D may be TRBD1 (6 bases). Germline V gene sequence: CDR1 ENHRY, CDR2 SYGVKD. V lost 6 bases, J lost 1 base, and 15 bases lay in between. This CDR3 is built from 15 residues. The DNA for the CDR3 is TGTGCCATCAGATTTACGGACAGTCCGAACACTGAAGCTTTCTTT. It specifies CAIRFTDSPNTEAFF.

The sample holds a few counts of this clone. The J gene is TRBJ2-7, the V gene TRBV7-9; no clear D gene. This CDR3 is built from 14 residues. Germline values: CDR1 SEHNR, CDR2 FQNEAQ (reference sequence). V was clipped by 0 bases and J by 5 bases, with 11 bases between them. CDR3 protein: CASSLAALVHEQYF. The DNA of the CDR3 is TGTGCCAGCAGCTTAGCGGCGCTAGTCCACGAGCAGTACTTC.

This clone appeared a few times. CDR3 DNA: TGTGCCAGCAGCTTTAAAAGGAACAGGGGCCTTGGGGAGCAGTACTTC. It codes for CASSFKRNRGLGEQYF. This chain uses TRBV7-9 with TRBJ2-7; TRBD1 agrees at 7 bases. This CDR3 contains 16 residues. Losses at the gene ends were 3 bases for V and 7 bases for J; bases not matched to a gene: 15. Per germline, CDR1 SEHNR and CDR2 FQNEAQ (reference sequence).

This CDR3 reads CASSPRLARSSYNEQFF. The CDR3 coding sequence is TGTGCCAGCAGCCCTCGACTAGCGCGAAGCTCCTACAATGAGCAGTTCTTC. This chain links TRBV9 with TRBJ2-1, with 8 bases aligning to TRBD2. The J segment lost 0 bases and the V segment lost 4 bases, leaving 9 bases of the junction unmatched. Germline-derived CDR1 and CDR2 are SGDLS and YYNGEE. The CDR3 has 17 amino acids.

CDR3 nucleotide sequence: TGTGCCAGCAGTGAAGCTTCAGCGGGGCTCTCCTACGAGCAGTACTTC. As protein: CASSEASAGLSYEQYF. V and J are TRBV6-1 and TRBJ2-7; 7 positions match TRBD2. Germline lookup yields CDR1 MNHNS and CDR2 SASEGT. The CDR3 has 16 amino acids. V was clipped by 0 bases and J by 0 bases; unmatched bases: 5.

V and J are TRBV2 and TRBJ2-7, with a possible D match to TRBD2 (6 bases). CDR1 SNHLY and CDR2 FYNNEI come from the germline V gene. V was pared by 8 bases and J by 0 bases, with 17 bases between. The CDR3 runs to 15 residues. CDR3 DNA sequence: TGTGCCAGCCTATTCCGGGACGGGGGCTCCTACGAGCAGTACTTC. Protein: CASLFRDGGSYEQYF.

The gene calls are TRBV6-5 and TRBJ2-7; 8 positions agree with TRBD1. Unmatched junction bases numbered 3, after V lost 6 bases and J lost 2 bases. The germline V gene has CDR1 MNHEY and CDR2 SVGAGI. The CDR3 sequence is 13 residues long. The CDR3 DNA reads as TGTGCCAGCAGACAGGGACAGGCCTACGAGCAGTACTTC. Encoded protein: CASRQGQAYEQYF.

Concerning this clone: Different DNA sequences within this sample yield the same CDR3. This chain uses TRBV7-6 with TRBJ1-6; 9 bases match TRBD1. CDR1 and CDR2 (germline): SGHVS, FNYEAQ. The CDR3 consists of 14 residues. The V gene end was trimmed by 4 bases and the J gene end by 6 bases; junction bases not matched to a gene: 1. As DNA, the CDR3 is TGTGCCAGCAGCTCGGACAGGGGTAATTCACCCCTCCACTTT. As protein: CASSSDRGNSPLHF.

The chain couples TRBV5-1 to TRBJ1-2, with TRBD1 as a possible D gene (6 bases). CDR1 and CDR2 (germline): SGHRS, YFSETQ. This CDR3 contains 14 residues. Trimming took 4 bases from V and 7 from J, leaving 17 bases between them. The CDR3 DNA sequence: TGCGCCAGCAGCGAGGGACACCGGGTGGGTGGCTACACCTTC. It specifies CASSEGHRVGGYTF.

The rearrangement uses TRBV6-2 or TRBV6-3 and TRBJ1-3; 8 bases match TRBD1. This CDR3 contains 18 residues. Germline lookup yields CDR1 MNHEY and CDR2 SVGEGT. Trimming at V came to 2 bases and at J to 0 bases, leaving 9 bases not matched to a gene. The CDR3 region has the DNA TGTGCCAGCAGTTACCTGAGCGGACAGGGTAGCTCTGGAAACACCATATATTTT. Amino acids: CASSYLSGQGSSGNTIYF.

The V and J genes are TRBV6-5 and TRBJ2-2, with D perhaps matching TRBD2 (5 bases). The CDR3 is 16 amino acids. V shed 2 bases and J shed 6 bases, with 16 bases lying between them. CDR1 and CDR2 from the germline V gene are MNHEY and SVGAGI. The CDR3 DNA reads TGTGCCAGCAGTTACGGCGGGCTAAGTTCCTCCGGGGAGCTGTTTTTT. This gives the protein CASSYGGLSSSGELFF.

For the CDR3, the DNA is TGTGCCAGCAGCGAAGCACAGGGTGGGACCGGGGAGCTGTTTTTT. It encodes CASSEAQGGTGELFF. The V call is TRBV9, the J call TRBJ2-2; D is possibly TRBD1 (6 bases). Germline V gene sequence: CDR1 SGDLS, CDR2 YYNGEE. This CDR3 is 15 amino acids long. Trimming took off 3 bases at V and 5 bases at J, with 14 bases between the two ends.

The V gene is TRBV7-9, the J gene TRBJ1-1; TRBD1 matches at 11 bases. V was clipped by 1 base and J by 3 bases; unmatched bases: 10. CDR1 SEHNR and CDR2 FQNEAQ come from the germline V gene (reference sequence). There are 18 residues in the CDR3. The CDR3 spells CASSLVSVRTGGDTEAFF. The CDR3 DNA reads TGTGCCAGCAGCTTAGTGTCGGTCAGGACAGGGGGCGACACTGAAGCTTTCTTT.

The chain joins TRBV19 to TRBJ1-4, with D unresolved. This CDR3 is built from 13 residues. V dropped 4 bases and J dropped 8 bases, with 11 bases sitting between them. Germline lookup yields CDR1 LNHDA and CDR2 SQIVND (reference sequence). As DNA, the CDR3 is TGTGCCAGTAGTAAGGCAGCGCGAGAAAAACTGTTTTTT. Translated, it gives CASSKAAREKLFF.

V usage is TRBV5-1 and J usage is TRBJ2-1; 14 bases align to TRBD2. The CDR3 runs 15 residues. Germline V CDR1 and CDR2: SGHRS, YFSETQ. V gave up 6 bases and J gave up 8 bases; unmatched junction bases: 7. The CDR3 region is CASTATSGGEDEQFF. The CDR3 bases are TGCGCCAGCACCGCGACTAGCGGGGGGGAGGATGAGCAGTTCTTC.

This chain connects TRBV19 to TRBJ2-4; a possible D gene is TRBD1 (5 bases). V gave up 3 bases and J gave up 1 base, with 10 bases separating them. The CDR3 runs 15 residues. Germline-derived CDR1 and CDR2 are LNHDA and SQIVND (reference sequence). The CDR3 spells CASSIPSGAKNIQYF. The CDR3 DNA is TGTGCCAGTAGTATTCCCTCAGGGGCCAAAAACATTCAGTACTTC.

The rearrangement uses TRBV6-2 or TRBV6-3 and TRBJ2-5; 7 nucleotides agree with TRBD2. There are 14 residues in the CDR3. V was pared by 4 bases and J by 5 bases, with 7 bases of the junction left unmatched. CDR1 is MNHEY, CDR2 SVGEGT, per germline. The CDR3 DNA sequence: TGTGCCAGCAGTTCGGCGGGGGTCGGGGAGACCCAGTACTTC. Translating gives CASSSAGVGETQYF.

The CDR3 DNA follows: TGTGCCAGCTCCCCCCGGAGTAGAGACTTGAACACTGAAGCTTTCTTT. This sequence encodes CASSPRSRDLNTEAFF. The chain has TRBV18 and TRBJ1-1, with D hard to call. The CDR3 totals 16 residues. Germline assignment: CDR1 KGHSH and CDR2 LQKENI. Trimming took 6 bases from V and 0 from J, leaving 17 bases between them.

V is TRBV18 and J is TRBJ1-6; D is uncertain. Trimming pared 4 bases from V and 8 bases from J, leaving 15 bases between. The CDR3 covers 15 residues. Germline lookup yields CDR1 KGHSH and CDR2 LQKENI. CDR3 in amino acids: CASSRETPDYSPLHF. The CDR3 DNA follows: TGTGCCAGCTCACGGGAGACCCCGGACTATTCACCCCTCCACTTT.

The J gene is TRBJ1-2, the V gene TRBV5-4; 9 bases align to TRBD1. Germline V gives CDR1 SGHNT, CDR2 YYREEE (reference sequence). This CDR3 spans 14 amino acids. Trimming took 4 bases from V and 4 from J; bases not matched to a gene: 5. In nucleotides, the CDR3 is TGTGCCAGCAGCCTGAACAGGGGGCCCTATGGCTACACCTTC. Its protein is CASSLNRGPYGYTF.

The count of this clone is one. The chain couples TRBV5-1 to TRBJ2-5; TRBD2 agrees at 12 bases. The CDR3 runs 15 residues. Germline V lookup: CDR1 SGHRS, CDR2 YFSETQ. V was pared by 4 bases and J by 5 bases, with 6 bases of the junction left unmatched. The DNA of the CDR3 is TGCGCCAGCAGCGACCTAGCGGGGGGGCTTGAGACCCAGTACTTC. It is translated as CASSDLAGGLETQYF.

The rearrangement links TRBV11-3 to TRBJ1-1; the D is unclear. Per germline, CDR1 SGHNT and CDR2 YENEEA. Trimming removed 0 bases from V and 0 bases from J, with 5 bases in between. This CDR3 contains 14 residues. The CDR3 region is CASSLDSLNTEAFF. DNA of the CDR3: TGTGCCAGCAGCTTAGATAGCCTGAACACTGAAGCTTTCTTT.

V usage is TRBV6-6 and J usage is TRBJ1-6; maybe TRBD1 (5 bases). The CDR3 is 15 amino acids. Germline V gene lookup returns CDR1 MNHNY and CDR2 SVGAGI (reference sequence). The V end lost 7 bases, the J end lost 2 bases, and 12 bases lay between the germline ends. The CDR3 spells CASTQGGTYNSPLHF. DNA of the CDR3: TGTGCCAGCACGCAGGGCGGGACCTATAATTCACCCCTCCACTTT.

The chain has TRBV5-1 and TRBJ1-1, with D unresolved. This CDR3 comprises 9 residues. Germline V gene lookup returns CDR1 SGHRS and CDR2 YFSETQ. The V gene lost 9 bases and the J gene lost 5 bases, with 5 bases spanning the gap. In DNA, the CDR3 is TGCGCCATCCGGACTGAAGCTTTCTTT. Translating gives CAIRTEAFF.

This clone was counted once. V gene TRBV27 combines with J gene TRBJ1-2; 7 bases are a match to TRBD1. Per the germline V gene, CDR1 is MNHEY and CDR2 is SMNVEV (reference sequence). V was pared by 9 bases and J by 6 bases, with 4 bases of the junction left unmatched. The CDR3 is made up of 11 amino acids. The CDR3 here is CASRDSDGYTF. DNA for the CDR3: TGTGCCAGTAGGGACAGTGATGGCTACACCTTC.

This chain uses TRBV7-2 with TRBJ2-3; TRBD2 agrees at 7 bases. Germline V gene sequence: CDR1 SGHTA, CDR2 FQGNSA. CDR3 size: 15 residues. The V and J ends lost 4 bases and 4 bases, in that order; junction bases with no gene match: 8. Written as DNA, the CDR3 is TGTGCCAGCAGCTCCAGGCTAGCGGCCGCAGATACGCAGTATTTT. Translation: CASSSRLAAADTQYF.

This chain joins TRBV27 and TRBJ2-1, with 7 bases identical to TRBD1. This CDR3 has 15 amino acids. Trimming took 5 bases from V and 4 from J; bases not matched to a gene: 8. Germline V gene lookup returns CDR1 MNHEY and CDR2 SMNVEV (reference sequence). CDR3 DNA: TGTGCCAGCAGTCGACAGGGCCCTGGGTACAATGAGCAGTTCTTC. Amino acid sequence: CASSRQGPGYNEQFF.

The V and J genes are TRBV5-1 and TRBJ2-3; TRBD2 matches at 8 bases. The CDR3 is 16 amino acids. Trimming removed 2 bases from V and 4 bases from J; junction bases left unmatched: 9. Germline lookup yields CDR1 SGHRS and CDR2 YFSETQ. The CDR3 DNA follows: TGCGCCAGCAGCTTCGGGAGCGGGGGAAGCGCAGATACGCAGTATTTT. Its protein product is CASSFGSGGSADTQYF.

The rearrangement uses TRBV7-9 and TRBJ2-3; tentatively, D is TRBD2 (6 bases). Germline CDR1 SEHNR, CDR2 FQNEAQ (reference sequence). Trimming removed 4 bases at V and 2 bases at J, with 19 bases between. There are 17 residues in the CDR3. CDR3 nucleotide sequence: TGTGCCAGCAGCTCCCCCTTGGGTAGCGGTTTCACAGATACGCAGTATTTT. Translating it yields CASSSPLGSGFTDTQYF.